The TCR beta chain described here comes from a study of T cells in Graves' hyperthyroidism and ophthalmopathy. Study findings and constraints: Using 13 V-J features, a model discriminated ophthalmopathy from stable hyperthyroidism.

RNA transcripts were the template for amplifying TCR beta CDR3 regions. HTBI primers were employed in a first-round RT-PCR of the TCR CDR3. TCRdb reanalysed the multiplex PCR reads using MiXCR and keeps one entry per CDR3 protein. The profile covers about 400,000 distinct CDR3 sequences, with around 15% appearing a single time and around 30% taken by the ten largest. Any patient presenting with uncontrolled infection, other autoimmune disease, pregnancy or lactation was left out. Comment on this clonotype: What it recognizes is unknown.

The sequence was collected from a man in his fifties or sixties with Graves' ophthalmopathy. Source material: blood.

CDR3 protein: CASSPGGTGVLANEQFF. DNA for the CDR3: TGTGCCAGCAGCCCGGGGGGGACAGGGGTATTGGCCAATGAGCAGTTCTTC. J is TRBJ2-1 and V is TRBV28, with 10 nucleotides matching TRBD1. The V segment lost 6 bases and the J segment 6 bases; nucleotides outside the gene matches: 14. This CDR3 is built from 17 residues. Germline V CDR1 and CDR2: MDHEN, SYDVKM. Combining the CDR3 with reference TRBV28 and TRBJ2-1 gives the whole variable domain DVKVTQSSRYLVKRTGEKVFLECVQDMDHENMFWYRQDPGLGLRLIYFSYDVKMKEKGDIPEGYSVSREKKERFSLILESASTNQTSMYLCASSPGGTGVLANEQFFGPGTRLTVL.